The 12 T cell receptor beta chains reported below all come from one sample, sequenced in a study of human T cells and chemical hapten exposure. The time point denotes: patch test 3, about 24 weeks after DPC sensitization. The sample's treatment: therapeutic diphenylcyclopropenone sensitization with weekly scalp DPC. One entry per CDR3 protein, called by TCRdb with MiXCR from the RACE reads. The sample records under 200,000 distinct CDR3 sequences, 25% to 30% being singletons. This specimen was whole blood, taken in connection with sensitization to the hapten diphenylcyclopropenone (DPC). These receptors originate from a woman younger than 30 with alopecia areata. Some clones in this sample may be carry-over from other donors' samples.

CDR3 nucleotides: TGTGCCTCGGGACAGTCTGCTAGAGAGACCCAGTACTTC. Residues: CASGQSARETQYF. The chain uses TRBV30 and TRBJ2-5; 7 bases match TRBD1. This CDR3 comprises 13 residues. From germline, CDR1 is GTSNPN and CDR2 SVGIG (reference sequence). With V trimmed by 7 bases and J by 4 bases, 9 bases remained unmatched.

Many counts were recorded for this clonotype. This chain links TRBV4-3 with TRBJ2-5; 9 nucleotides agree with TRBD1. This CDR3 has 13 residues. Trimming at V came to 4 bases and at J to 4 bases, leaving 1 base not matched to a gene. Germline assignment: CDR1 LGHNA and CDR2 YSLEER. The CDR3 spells CASSRDRVETQYF. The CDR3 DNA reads TGCGCCAGCAGCCGGGACAGGGTAGAGACCCAGTACTTC.

The CDR3 bases are TGTGCCAGCAGCTTGGGGGGGGTTAGCAATCAGCCCCAGCATTTT. Its protein is CASSLGGVSNQPQHF. The rearrangement joins TRBV5-6 to TRBJ1-5; a weak D match, TRBD1 (5 bases). The CDR3 contains 15 residues. The germline CDR1 and CDR2 sequences are SGHDT and YYEEEE. Trimming shortened V by 0 bases and J by 0 bases, and 7 bases separated the two germline ends.

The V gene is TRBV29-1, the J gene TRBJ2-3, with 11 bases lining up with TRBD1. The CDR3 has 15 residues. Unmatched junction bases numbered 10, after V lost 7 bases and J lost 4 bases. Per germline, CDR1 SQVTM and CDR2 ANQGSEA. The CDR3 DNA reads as TGCAGCGGAGGACAGGGGGCGCCCCGGGCAGATACGCAGTATTTT. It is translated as CSGGQGAPRADTQYF.

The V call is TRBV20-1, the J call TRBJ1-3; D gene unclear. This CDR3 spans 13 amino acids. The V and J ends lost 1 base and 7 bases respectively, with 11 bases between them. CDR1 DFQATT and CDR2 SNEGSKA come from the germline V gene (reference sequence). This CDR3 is CSARAGPGNTIYF. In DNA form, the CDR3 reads TGCAGTGCTAGAGCGGGCCCCGGGAACACCATATATTTT.

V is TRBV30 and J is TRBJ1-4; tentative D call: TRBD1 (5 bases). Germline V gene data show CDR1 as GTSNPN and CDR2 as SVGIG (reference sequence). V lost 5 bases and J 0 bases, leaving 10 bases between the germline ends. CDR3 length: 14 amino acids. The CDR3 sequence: CAWGTGATNEKLFF. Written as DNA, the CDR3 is TGTGCCTGGGGGACGGGAGCAACTAATGAAAAACTGTTTTTT.

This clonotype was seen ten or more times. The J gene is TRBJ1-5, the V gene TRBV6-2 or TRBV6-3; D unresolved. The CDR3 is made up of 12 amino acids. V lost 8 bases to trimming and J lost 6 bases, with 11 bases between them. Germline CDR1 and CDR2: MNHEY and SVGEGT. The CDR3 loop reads CASGDPRQPQHF. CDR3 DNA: TGTGCCAGCGGAGATCCCCGTCAGCCCCAGCATTTT.

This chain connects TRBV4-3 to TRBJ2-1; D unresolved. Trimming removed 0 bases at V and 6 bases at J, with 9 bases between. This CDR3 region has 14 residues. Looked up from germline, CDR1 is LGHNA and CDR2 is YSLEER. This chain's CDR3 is CASSQDGIGNEQFF. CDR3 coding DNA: TGCGCCAGCAGCCAAGATGGAATTGGCAATGAGCAGTTCTTC.

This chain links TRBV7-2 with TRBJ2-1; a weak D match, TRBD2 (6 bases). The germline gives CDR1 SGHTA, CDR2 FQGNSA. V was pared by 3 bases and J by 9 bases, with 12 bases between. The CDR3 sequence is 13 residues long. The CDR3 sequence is CASSFAASVEQFF. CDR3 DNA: TGTGCCAGCAGCTTTGCGGCTAGCGTTGAGCAGTTCTTC.

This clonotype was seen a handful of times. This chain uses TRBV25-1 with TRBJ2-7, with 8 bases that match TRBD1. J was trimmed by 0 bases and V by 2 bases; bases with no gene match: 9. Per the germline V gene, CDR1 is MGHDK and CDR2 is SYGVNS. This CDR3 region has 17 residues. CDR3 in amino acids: CASSEGARDRLSYEQYF. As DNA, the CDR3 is TGTGCCAGCAGTGAAGGAGCCCGGGACAGGCTCTCCTACGAGCAGTACTTC.

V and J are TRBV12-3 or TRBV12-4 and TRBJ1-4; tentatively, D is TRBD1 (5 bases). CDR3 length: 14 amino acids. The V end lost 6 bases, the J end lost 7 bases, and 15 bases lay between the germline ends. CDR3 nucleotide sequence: TGTGCCAGCAGCCTGCTCGCGGGGCCTGAAAAACTGTTTTTT. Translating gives CASSLLAGPEKLFF.

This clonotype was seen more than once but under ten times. CDR3 nucleotides: TGTGCCAGCAGCTTAGGGGCAAGCTCCTACAATGAGCAGTTCTTC. It translates to CASSLGASSYNEQFF. The chain links TRBV7-2 to TRBJ2-1; no clear D. The V gene lost 1 base and the J gene lost 0 bases, with 7 bases spanning the gap. The CDR3 has 15 residues. Per germline, CDR1 SGHTA and CDR2 FQGNSA. Full variable domain (rest looked up from reference TRBV7-2 and TRBJ2-1): GAGVSQSPSNKVTEKGKDVELRCDPISGHTALYWYRQSLGQGLEFLIYFQGNSAPDKSGLPSDRFSAERTGGSVSTLTIQRTQQEDSAVYLCASSLGASSYNEQFFGPGTRLTVL.